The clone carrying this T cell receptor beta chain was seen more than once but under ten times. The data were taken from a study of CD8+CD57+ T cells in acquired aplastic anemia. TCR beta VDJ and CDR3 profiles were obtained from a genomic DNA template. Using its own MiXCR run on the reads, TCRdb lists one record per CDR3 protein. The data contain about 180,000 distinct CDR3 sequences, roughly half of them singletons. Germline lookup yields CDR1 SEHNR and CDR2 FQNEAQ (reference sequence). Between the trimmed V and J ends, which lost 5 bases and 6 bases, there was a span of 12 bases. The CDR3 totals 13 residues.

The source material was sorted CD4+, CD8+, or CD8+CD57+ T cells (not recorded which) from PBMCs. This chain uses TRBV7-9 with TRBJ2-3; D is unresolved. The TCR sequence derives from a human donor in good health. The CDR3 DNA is TGTGCCAGCAGCCAAGATAGCCGGGATACGCAGTATTTT. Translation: CASSQDSRDTQYF. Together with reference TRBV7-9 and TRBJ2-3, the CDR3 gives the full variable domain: DTGVSQNPRHKITKRGQNVTFRCDPISEHNRLYWYRQTLGQGPEFLTYFQNEAQLEKSRLLSDRFSAERPKGSFSTLEIQRTEQGDSAMYLCASSQDSRDTQYFGPGTRLTVL.